This T cell receptor beta chain was identified in a study of blood T cells in healthy people across ages. Next came a second PCR, run for 7 to 11 cycles, which used a sample-barcoded 5' primer along with a J-beta primer mix. Each CDR3 protein gets one entry after TCRdb re-called the 5' RACE reads with MiXCR. This table holds 1.4 million to 1.5 million distinct CDR3 sequences, around 39% found once. This clonotype came up a few times. V was pared by 5 bases and J by 3 bases, with 8 bases of the junction left unmatched. The germline CDR1 and CDR2 sequences are SEHNR and FQNEAQ (reference sequence). There are 17 residues in the CDR3.

The chain joins TRBV7-9 to TRBJ2-1; 12 bases line up with TRBD1. The source material was blood. The sequence was collected from a woman between 18 and 29 years old in good health. The CDR3 protein is CASSNGTGGWDYNEQFF. The DNA of the CDR3 is TGTGCCAGCAGCAACGGGACAGGGGGCTGGGACTACAATGAGCAGTTCTTC.